This T cell receptor (beta chain) was recorded in a study of T cells after yellow fever vaccination. This clonotype was counted between two and nine times. Trimming cost V 2 bases and J 2 bases, with 7 bases left between them. CDR1 and CDR2 (germline): MNHNS, SASEGT. The CDR3 totals 14 residues. The authors made TCR cDNA by 5'RACE template switching, adding a universal primer site and UMIs. TCRdb re-called the 5' RACE reads with MiXCR, one entry per CDR3 protein. The sample has about 320,000 distinct CDR3 sequences, approximately 4.5% seen once. The chain uses TRBV6-1 and TRBJ1-5, with D possibly TRBD1 on 5 matching bases. The receptor was derived from a young man who received the YFV17D yellow fever vaccine. Sequenced here: PBMCs, sampled 15 days after the yellow fever booster vaccination. CDR3 in DNA: TGTGCCAGCAGTGAATGGGGGGGCAATCAGCCCCAGCATTTT. Translating gives CASSEWGGNQPQHF.